Following are 2 T cell receptor beta chains from one sample sequenced in a study of PD-1 blockade in classical Hodgkin lymphoma. Data came from immunoSEQ multiplex PCR; TCRdb stores just in-frame clones and leaves some out. This sample has approximately 17,000 clones, with roughly 80% found just once. After autologous stem cell transplantation all patients relapsed, and prior brentuximab vedotin exposure differed between cohorts. Purification of CD4+ T cells from thawed PBMCs was achieved by magnetic negative selection. The sample in question was CD4+ T cells from blood, obtained at baseline. Source of these receptors: a human donor with classical Hodgkin lymphoma.

The rearrangement uses TRBV7-9 and TRBJ2-5; TRBD1 agrees at 8 bases. This CDR3 contains 14 residues. Germline V gene data show CDR1 as SEHNR and CDR2 as FQNEAQ (reference sequence). Losses at the gene ends were 1 base for V and 5 bases for J; bases not matched to a gene: 3. CDR3: CASSLGTGWETQYF. The CDR3 DNA sequence: TGTGCCAGCAGCTTAGGGACAGGGTGGGAGACCCAGTACTTC.

The rearrangement links TRBV2 to TRBJ2-2; D ambiguous. Trimming shortened V by 1 base and J by 0 bases, and 6 bases separated the two germline ends. This CDR3 has 15 residues. Germline V gives CDR1 SNHLY, CDR2 FYNNEI. CDR3 DNA sequence: TGTGCCAGCAGTGAAGGACCCACGAACACCGGGGAGCTGTTTTTT. Amino acid sequence: CASSEGPTNTGELFF.